Listed below are T cell receptor beta chains from one sample, sequenced in a study of blood T cell repertoires in COVID-19. Only in-frame clones appear in the TCRdb table, and some are missing; sequencing was by immunoSEQ multiplex PCR. Among 150,000 to 200,000 clones listed, 80% to 90% were seen once. Sequenced material: peripheral blood. These receptors all come from a man aged 40-49 years with active or convalescent COVID-19. Each CDR3 is given with its conserved first and last residue.

j_call v_call cdr3_aa
TRBJ2-1 TRBV9 CASSAMGGLYNEQFF
TRBJ2-7 TRBV10-3 CAISESRDSYEQYF
TRBJ1-1 TRBV5-1 CASSLGLGGNTEAFF
TRBJ1-5 TRBV7-9 CASRAAPNQPQHF
TRBJ1-5 TRBV19 CASSIGRGDNQPQHF
TRBJ2-7 TRBV5-4 CASSLGDFDHEQYF
TRBJ1-6 TRBV15 CATGPRDSPLHF
TRBJ1-2 TRBV7-8 CASSPHRGPNYGYTF
TRBJ2-5 TRBV6-5 CASSDRTGEHF
TRBJ2-1 TRBV7-9 CASSVRTSSYNEQFF
TRBJ2-7 TRBV30 CAWSKGTGFGEQYF
TRBJ1-5 TRBV7-2 CASSLWGLGGQPQHF
TRBJ1-4 TRBV5-1 CASSDSGAEGYEKLFF
TRBJ2-7 TRBV9 CASSARQGIGEQYF
TRBJ2-7 TRBV6-5 CASSSTGVHEQYF
TRBJ1-2 TRBV6-5 CASSHRDREIYGYTF
TRBJ1-2 TRBV18 CASSPRTGKGGYTF
TRBJ2-1 TRBV5-1 CASSVDGQGNEQFF
TRBJ2-5 TRBV19 CASSISAGTETQYF
TRBJ1-6 TRBV28 CASSRFGSGGGYNSPLHF
TRBJ1-5 TRBV18 CASSRDGGPEPQHF
TRBJ2-7 TRBV4-1 CASRLRLAGGYEQYF
TRBJ2-7 TRBV19 CASSTQGKTYEQYF
TRBJ1-4 TRBV14 CASRWDRAGPDEKLFF
TRBJ1-4 TRBV11-2 CASSLGSLNEKLFF
TRBJ2-7 TRBV7-2 CASSVGQGNHEQYF
TRBJ1-4 TRBV28 CASPGRHEKLFF
TRBJ1-1 TRBV15 CATRQDRATEAFF
TRBJ1-5 TRBV4-1 CASSQGGGRLKDGGRPQHF
TRBJ2-5 TRBV6-5 CASSKLVGYTETQYF
TRBJ1-1 TRBV6-5 CASSYSGTGNTEAFF
TRBJ1-3 TRBV10-3 CAISPGTGPSGNTIYF
TRBJ1-5 TRBV7-2 CASSWGVGGNQPQHF
TRBJ2-1 TRBV29-1 CSVIPGTSGGNEQFF
TRBJ2-7 TRBV10-3 CAISPQQGRLDQLIHEQYF
TRBJ1-2 TRBV5-3 CARSLSDSASDF
TRBJ1-5 TRBV28 CASRRTGMDQPQHF
TRBJ2-5 TRBV7-8 CASSLSSETQYF
TRBJ1-1 TRBV28 CASISPFGGGGTEAFF
TRBJ1-1 TRBV2 CVSAMDTEAFF
TRBJ2-2 TRBV6-5 CASKTGGFSGELFF
TRBJ1-3 TRBV6-5 CASSYTGPRTGNTIYF
TRBJ2-1 TRBV7-8 CASSLAQSGGQYNEQFF
TRBJ1-5 TRBV6-1 CASSEGPSNQPQHF
TRBJ1-1 TRBV18 CASSERGSPRDTEAFF
TRBJ2-7 TRBV12-3/TRBV12-4 CASSDRGTYEQYF